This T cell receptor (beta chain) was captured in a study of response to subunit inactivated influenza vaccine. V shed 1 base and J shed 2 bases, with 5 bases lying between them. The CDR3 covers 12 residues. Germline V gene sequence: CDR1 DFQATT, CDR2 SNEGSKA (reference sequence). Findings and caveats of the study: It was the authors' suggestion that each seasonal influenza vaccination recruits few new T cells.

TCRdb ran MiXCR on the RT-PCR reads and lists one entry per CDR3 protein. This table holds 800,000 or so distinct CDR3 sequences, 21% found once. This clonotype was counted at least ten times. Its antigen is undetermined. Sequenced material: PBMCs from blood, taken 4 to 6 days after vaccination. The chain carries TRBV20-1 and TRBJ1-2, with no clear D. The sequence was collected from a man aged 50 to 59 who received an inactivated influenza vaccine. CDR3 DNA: TGCAGTGCTAGAGGAATGAACTATGGCTACACCTTC. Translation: CSARGMNYGYTF.